Below, 27 T cell receptor beta chains from the same sample are listed, as sequenced in a study of cytomegalovirus exposure and HLA in healthy donors. PCR was performed using 60 Vbeta and 13 Jbeta primers. Generated by immunoSEQ multiplex PCR, the TCRdb table keeps only in-frame clones and is missing some. The table shows 85,000 to 100,000 clones, with over 75% occurring only once. The sequenced sample consisted of PBMCs. These receptors came from a man aged 25 to 40 in good health and CMV-seronegative.

The rearrangement links TRBV6-5 to TRBJ2-5, with 7 bases fitting TRBD1. The J call may be mistaken, given a closer DNA end match to TRBJ2-7. Per germline, CDR1 MNHEY and CDR2 SVGAGI. This CDR3 is 13 amino acids long. Here the CDR3 DNA reads TGTGCCAGCAGGGGGACAGTTACCTACGAGCAGTACTTC. As protein: CASRGTVTYEQYF.

The chain couples TRBV10-3 to TRBJ1-5; 7 bases fit TRBD1. The CDR3 is made up of 17 amino acids. Germline CDR1 and CDR2: ENHRY and SYGVKD. V was pared by 3 bases and J by 0 bases, with 8 bases of the junction left unmatched. The DNA for the CDR3 is TGTGCCATCAGTGATGCCAGGGGGTCTTATAGCAATCAGCCCCAGCATTTT. Translated, it gives CAISDARGSYSNQPQHF.

The chain employs TRBV4-1 and TRBJ1-5, with 8 bases fitting TRBD1. V shed 3 bases, J shed 2 bases, and the junction held 9 bases outside the gene matches. CDR1 and CDR2 (germline): MGHRA, YSYEKL. CDR3 length equals 17 residues. The CDR3 DNA reads as TGCGCCAGCAGCCATCCGGACAGGGTGGGAGGCAATCAGCCCCAGCATTTT. Translating it yields CASSHPDRVGGNQPQHF.

The rearrangement uses TRBV29-1 and TRBJ2-3, with 7 bases fitting TRBD2. The CDR3 is 14 amino acids. V was pared by 7 bases and J by 2 bases, with 9 bases of the junction left unmatched. Germline CDR1 and CDR2: SQVTM and ANQGSEA. The CDR3 bases are TGCAGCGGGAGAATAGCGGGCTACACAGATACGCAGTATTTT. Its translation is CSGRIAGYTDTQYF.

The chain is built from TRBV7-6 and TRBJ1-1, with D possibly matching TRBD1 (5 bases). Germline CDR1 is SGHVS and CDR2 is FNYEAQ. Between the trimmed V and J ends, which lost 4 bases and 12 bases, there was a span of 18 bases. The CDR3 sequence is 13 residues long. CDR3 region: CASSWGGERGTFF. The CDR3 DNA reads as TGTGCCAGCAGCTGGGGGGGGGAACGGGGGACTTTCTTT.

The CDR3 loop reads CASSLQGAGGNTIYF. CDR3 nucleotide sequence: TGCGCCAGCAGCTTGCAGGGGGCGGGAGGAAACACCATATATTTT. V gene TRBV5-1 combines with J gene TRBJ1-3, with 8 bases aligning to TRBD1. Per the germline V gene, CDR1 is SGHRS and CDR2 is YFSETQ. There are 15 residues in the CDR3. V gave up 1 base and J gave up 4 bases; unmatched junction bases: 4.

The gene calls are TRBV18 and TRBJ2-1, with 9 bases that match TRBD2. The germline V gene encodes CDR1 KGHSH and CDR2 LQKENI. The CDR3 contains 16 residues. After removal of 2 bases from V and 4 bases from J, the junction contained 6 bases not matched to a gene. This CDR3 is CASSPGAGGIYNEQFF. For the CDR3, the DNA is TGTGCCAGCTCACCAGGTGCGGGAGGGATTTACAATGAGCAGTTCTTC.

This clone was seen once. The chain is built from TRBV5-1 and TRBJ2-3; D is ambiguous. V lost 0 bases, J lost 1 base, and 6 bases lay in between. The CDR3 has 14 amino acids. Germline CDR1 SGHRS, CDR2 YFSETQ. The CDR3 DNA follows: TGCGCCAGCAGCTTGGCCGGTGGCACAGATACGCAGTATTTT. It translates to CASSLAGGTDTQYF.

The genes are TRBV5-4 and TRBJ1-1, with D possibly TRBD1 on 5 matching bases. CDR1 is SGHNT and CDR2 is YYREEE in the germline V gene (reference sequence). This CDR3 is built from 15 residues. V was clipped by 0 bases and J by 9 bases, with 18 bases between them. As DNA, the CDR3 is TGTGCCAGCAGCTTGGAGGGAAGCAGGGTCTGCAAAGCTTTCTTT. Its translation: CASSLEGSRVCKAFF.

This clone has only one observation. J is TRBJ1-2 and V is TRBV10-1, with 11 bases lining up with TRBD1. Germline CDR1 reads WNHNN; CDR2 reads SYGVQD (reference sequence). CDR3 length equals 14 residues. Losses at the gene ends were 4 bases for V and 4 bases for J; bases not matched to a gene: 2. In DNA form, the CDR3 reads TGCGCCAGCAGTGGGGACAGGGGGACCTATGGCTACACCTTC. Its protein is CASSGDRGTYGYTF.

This clone was seen only once. The chain has TRBV11-2 and TRBJ1-1; D might be TRBD1 (6 bases). Germline-derived CDR1 and CDR2 are SGHAT and FQNNGV. V was clipped by 4 bases and J by 10 bases, with 22 bases between them. This CDR3 is built from 15 residues. The CDR3, as DNA: TGTGCCAGCAGCTCAATCCGGAGGCAGGGGTTGAGAGCTTTCTTT. This translates into CASSSIRRQGLRAFF. Drawing the rest from reference TRBV11-2 and TRBJ1-1, the complete variable domain is EAGVAQSPRYKIIEKRQSVAFWCNPISGHATLYWYQQILGQGPKLLIQFQNNGVVDDSQLPKDRFSAERLKGVDSTLKIQPAKLEDSAVYLCASSSIRRQGLRAFFGQGTRLTVV.

The rearrangement joins TRBV19 to TRBJ2-1; D is possibly TRBD1 (6 bases). The V end was cut by 1 base, the J end by 8 bases, with 15 bases between. Per germline, CDR1 LNHDA and CDR2 SQIVND (reference sequence). The CDR3 has 15 residues. CDR3 sequence (DNA): TGTGCCAGTAGTATAGGCCCAAACAGGGCTGATGAGCAGTTCTTC. This translates into CASSIGPNRADEQFF.

The chain employs TRBV10-3 and TRBJ2-1; 10 nucleotides match TRBD2. This CDR3 has 18 amino acids. Unmatched junction bases numbered 14, after V lost 4 bases and J lost 5 bases. Germline V lookup: CDR1 ENHRY, CDR2 SYGVKD. The CDR3 reads CAISAPTSGAVHNNEQFF. Here the CDR3 DNA reads TGTGCCATCAGTGCCCCTACTAGCGGGGCCGTTCATAACAATGAGCAGTTCTTC.

The V gene is TRBV4-2, the J gene TRBJ2-2; TRBD2 matches 13 bases. This CDR3 comprises 16 residues. Germline CDR1 LGHNA, CDR2 YNFKEQ. Trimming took 4 bases from V and 6 from J; bases not matched to a gene: 5. The CDR3 sequence: CASSPILAGGAGELFF. Here the CDR3 DNA reads TGTGCCAGCAGCCCGATACTAGCGGGAGGGGCCGGGGAGCTGTTTTTT.

The chain uses TRBV5-8 and TRBJ2-7; 7 positions match TRBD2. The germline V gene encodes CDR1 SGHTS and CDR2 YDEGEE. The CDR3 contains 15 residues. With 3 bases clipped from V and 3 bases from J, the junction kept 9 bases outside the gene matches. The CDR3 coding sequence is TGTGCCAGCAGCTACCCCGGGACTACCAACTACGAGCAGTACTTC. As protein: CASSYPGTTNYEQYF.

This clone has only a few counts. CDR3 residues: CASSPVDRDGGNTIYF. As DNA, the CDR3 is TGTGCCAGCAGCCCAGTTGACAGGGACGGAGGAAACACCATATATTTT. The chain joins TRBV4-2 to TRBJ1-3, with TRBD1 matching over 7 bases. CDR1 LGHNA and CDR2 YNFKEQ come from the germline V gene. V shed 4 bases and J 4 bases; nucleotides not matched to a gene: 10. The CDR3 runs to 16 residues.

This clone was counted only a few times. The V gene is TRBV5-1, the J gene TRBJ1-1, with D tentatively TRBD1 (5 bases). Germline V gives CDR1 SGHRS, CDR2 YFSETQ. The length of the CDR3 is 13 residues. Trimming stripped 2 bases from V and 1 base from J, with 6 bases between. The CDR3 coding sequence is TGCGCCAGCAGCTTCGGGGGGAACACTGAAGCTTTCTTT. Its protein is CASSFGGNTEAFF. Complete variable domain (other parts from reference TRBV5-1 and TRBJ1-1): KAGVTQTPRYLIKTRGQQVTLSCSPISGHRSVSWYQQTPGQGLQFLFEYFSETQRNKGNFPGRFSGRQFSNSRSEMNVSTLELGDSALYLCASSFGGNTEAFFGQGTRLTVV.

The chain employs TRBV10-1 and TRBJ2-3; D gene unclear. The CDR3 is 15 residues long. The germline gives CDR1 WNHNN, CDR2 SYGVQD (reference sequence). V was clipped by 6 bases and J by 3 bases, with 16 bases between them. DNA for the CDR3: TGCGCCAGCAGCGATCCACTGGCGGTAACAGATACGCAGTATTTT. Protein product: CASSDPLAVTDTQYF.

The chain uses TRBV6-5 and TRBJ1-2; no reliable D call. CDR3 length equals 14 residues. Trimming cost V 0 bases and J 4 bases, with 9 bases left between them. The germline CDR1 and CDR2 sequences are MNHEY and SVGAGI. The CDR3 region has the DNA TGTGCCAGCAGTTACTCGAGCGGTGTCTATGGCTACACCTTC. Protein sequence: CASSYSSGVYGYTF.

The J gene is TRBJ1-5, the V gene TRBV9, with a weak D call TRBD1 (5 bases). CDR1 is SGDLS, CDR2 YYNGEE, per germline. The CDR3 sequence is 15 residues long. Trimming stripped 4 bases from V and 6 bases from J, with 17 bases between. CDR3 nucleotides: TGTGCCAGCAGCAAACGACTGGACATCTCTCAGCCCCAGCATTTT. Translating it yields CASSKRLDISQPQHF.

This clone was picked up a small number of times. V and J are TRBV4-3 and TRBJ1-6; unclear D gene. Trimming stripped 1 base from V and 9 bases from J, with 19 bases between. The CDR3 is 17 residues long. Germline CDR1 is LGHNA and CDR2 is YSLEER. Here the CDR3 reads CASSQAQSGVGGSPLHF. The CDR3 DNA follows: TGCGCCAGCAGCCAAGCTCAATCCGGGGTAGGTGGTTCACCCCTCCACTTT.

This chain uses TRBV6-5 with TRBJ2-7, with D perhaps matching TRBD1 (5 bases). The V end lost 6 bases, the J end lost 2 bases, and 14 bases lay between the germline ends. The germline V gene has CDR1 MNHEY and CDR2 SVGAGI. There are 14 residues in the CDR3. The CDR3 bases are TGTGCCAGCAGATCACAGGTAACCCCCTACGAGCAGTACTTC. This gives the protein CASRSQVTPYEQYF.

In its sample, this clone was seen once. The J gene is TRBJ2-3, the V gene TRBV5-1, with 7 bases aligning to TRBD1. Per the germline V gene, CDR1 is SGHRS and CDR2 is YFSETQ. The CDR3 loop spans 16 amino acids. Trimming cost V 0 bases and J 3 bases; bases outside gene matches: 7. The CDR3: CASSLVGTANTDTQYF. CDR3 DNA: TGCGCCAGCAGCTTGGTTGGGACAGCGAATACAGATACGCAGTATTTT.

This clone was picked up a small number of times. The chain uses TRBV6-9 and TRBJ1-4; no clear D. CDR1 is MNHGY and CDR2 is SVAAGI in the germline V gene. The V end was cut by 0 bases, the J end by 1 base, with 12 bases between. The CDR3 length is 17 residues. The DNA of the CDR3 is TGTGCCAGCAGTTATTCGACGTCCGGGGTAACTAATGAAAAACTGTTTTTT. Translated, it gives CASSYSTSGVTNEKLFF.

The CDR3 region is CASSPSDRATEAFF. The CDR3 DNA reads TGTGCCAGCAGCCCGTCTGACAGGGCTACTGAAGCTTTCTTT. V usage is TRBV7-9 and J usage is TRBJ1-1, with 7 bases that match TRBD1. The V segment lost 5 bases and the J segment 5 bases; nucleotides outside the gene matches: 8. This CDR3 comprises 14 residues. Per the germline V gene, CDR1 is SEHNR and CDR2 is FQNEAQ (reference sequence). The full variable domain, in which reference TRBV7-9 and TRBJ1-1 provide the parts outside the CDR3, is DTGVSQNPRHKITKRGQNVTFRCDPISEHNRLYWYRQTLGQGPEFLTYFQNEAQLEKSRLLSDRFSAERPKGSFSTLEIQRTEQGDSAMYLCASSPSDRATEAFFGQGTRLTVV.

The chain has TRBV9 and TRBJ1-1; TRBD1 matches at 8 bases. The V gene's germline CDR1 is SGDLS and CDR2 YYNGEE. The length of the CDR3 is 15 residues. Trimming cost V 4 bases and J 3 bases; bases outside gene matches: 8. The CDR3 is CASSPRQGSDTEAFF. Here the CDR3 DNA reads TGTGCCAGCAGCCCCCGACAGGGGTCGGACACTGAAGCTTTCTTT.

V usage is TRBV2 and J usage is TRBJ2-2, with 7 bases matching TRBD1. CDR3 length: 17 residues. V dropped 6 bases and J dropped 5; count of bases not matched to a gene: 15. From germline, CDR1 is SNHLY and CDR2 FYNNEI. CDR3 bases: TGTGCCAGCAGGGGAGACTTACGACAGGGAACGACCGGGGAGCTGTTTTTT. Translated: CASRGDLRQGTTGELFF.